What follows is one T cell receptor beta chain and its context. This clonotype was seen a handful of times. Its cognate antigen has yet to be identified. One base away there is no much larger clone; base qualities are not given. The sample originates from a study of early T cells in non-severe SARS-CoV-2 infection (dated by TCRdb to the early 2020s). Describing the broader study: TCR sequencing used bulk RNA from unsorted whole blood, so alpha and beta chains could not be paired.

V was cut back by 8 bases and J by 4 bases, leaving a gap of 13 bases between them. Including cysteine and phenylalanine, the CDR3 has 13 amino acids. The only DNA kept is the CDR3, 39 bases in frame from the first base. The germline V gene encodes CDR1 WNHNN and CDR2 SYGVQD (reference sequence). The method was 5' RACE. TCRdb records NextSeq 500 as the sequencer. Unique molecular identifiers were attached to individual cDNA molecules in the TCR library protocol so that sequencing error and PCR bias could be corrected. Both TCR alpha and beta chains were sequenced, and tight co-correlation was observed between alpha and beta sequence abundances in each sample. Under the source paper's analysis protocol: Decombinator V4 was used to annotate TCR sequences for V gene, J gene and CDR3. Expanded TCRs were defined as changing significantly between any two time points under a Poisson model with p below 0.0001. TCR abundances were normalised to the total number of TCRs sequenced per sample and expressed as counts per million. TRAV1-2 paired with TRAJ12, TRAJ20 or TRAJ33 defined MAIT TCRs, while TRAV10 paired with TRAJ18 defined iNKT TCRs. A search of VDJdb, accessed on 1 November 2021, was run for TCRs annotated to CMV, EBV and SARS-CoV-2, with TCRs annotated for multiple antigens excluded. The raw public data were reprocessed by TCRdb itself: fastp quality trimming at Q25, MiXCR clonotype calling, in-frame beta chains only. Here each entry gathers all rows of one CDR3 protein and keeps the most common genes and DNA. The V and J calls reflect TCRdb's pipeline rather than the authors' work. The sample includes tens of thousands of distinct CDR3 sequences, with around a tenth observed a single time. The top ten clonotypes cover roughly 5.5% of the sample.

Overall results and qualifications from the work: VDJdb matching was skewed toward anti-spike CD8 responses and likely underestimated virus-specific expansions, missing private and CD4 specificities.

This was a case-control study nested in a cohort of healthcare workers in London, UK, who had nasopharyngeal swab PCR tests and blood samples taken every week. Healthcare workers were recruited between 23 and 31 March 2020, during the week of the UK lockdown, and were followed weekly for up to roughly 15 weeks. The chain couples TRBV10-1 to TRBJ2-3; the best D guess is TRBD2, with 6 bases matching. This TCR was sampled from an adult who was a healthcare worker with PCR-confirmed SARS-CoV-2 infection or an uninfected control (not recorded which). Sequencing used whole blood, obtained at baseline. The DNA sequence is TGCGCCAGCGGAGGGCAGGGAGCAGATACGCAGTATTTT. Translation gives CASGGQGADTQYF.